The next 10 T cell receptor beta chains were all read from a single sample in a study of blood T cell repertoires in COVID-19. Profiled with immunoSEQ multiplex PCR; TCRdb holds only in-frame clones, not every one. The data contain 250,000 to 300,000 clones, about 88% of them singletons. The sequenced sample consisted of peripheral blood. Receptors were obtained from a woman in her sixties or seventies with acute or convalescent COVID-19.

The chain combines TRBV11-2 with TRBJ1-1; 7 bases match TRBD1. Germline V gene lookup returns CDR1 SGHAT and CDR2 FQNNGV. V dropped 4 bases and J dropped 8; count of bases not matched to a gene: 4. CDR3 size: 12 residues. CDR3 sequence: CASSWTGGEAFF. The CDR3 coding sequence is TGTGCCAGCAGCTGGACAGGTGGAGAAGCTTTCTTT.

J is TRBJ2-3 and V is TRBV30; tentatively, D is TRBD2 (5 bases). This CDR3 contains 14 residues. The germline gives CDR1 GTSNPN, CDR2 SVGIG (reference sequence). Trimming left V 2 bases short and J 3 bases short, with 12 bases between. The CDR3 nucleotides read TGTGCCTGGAGTCTCCGCGCGGGTACAGATACGCAGTATTTT. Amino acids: CAWSLRAGTDTQYF.

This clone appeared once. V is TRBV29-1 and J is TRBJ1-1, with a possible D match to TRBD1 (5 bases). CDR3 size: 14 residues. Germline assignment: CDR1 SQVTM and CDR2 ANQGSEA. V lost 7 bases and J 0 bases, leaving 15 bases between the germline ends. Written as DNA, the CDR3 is TGCAGCGCTACGAACGGACACTTGAACACTGAAGCTTTCTTT. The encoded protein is CSATNGHLNTEAFF. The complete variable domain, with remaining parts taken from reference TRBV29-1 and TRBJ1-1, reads SAVISQKPSRDICQRGTSLTIQCQVDSQVTMMFWYRQQPGQSLTLIATANQGSEATYESGFVIDKFPISRPNLTFSTLTVSNMSPEDSSIYLCSATNGHLNTEAFFGQGTRLTVV.

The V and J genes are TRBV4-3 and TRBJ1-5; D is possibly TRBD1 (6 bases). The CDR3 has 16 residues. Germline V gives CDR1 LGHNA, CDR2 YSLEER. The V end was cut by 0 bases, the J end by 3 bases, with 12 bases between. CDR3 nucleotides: TGCGCCAGCAGCCAAGATCCGGGGGGCCTCAATCAGCCCCAGCATTTT. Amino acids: CASSQDPGGLNQPQHF.

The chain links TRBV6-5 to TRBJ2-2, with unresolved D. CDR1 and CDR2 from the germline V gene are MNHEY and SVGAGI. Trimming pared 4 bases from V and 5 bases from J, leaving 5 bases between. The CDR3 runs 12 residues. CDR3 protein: CASSSGTGELFF. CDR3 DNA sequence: TGTGCCAGCAGTTCGGGTACCGGGGAGCTGTTTTTT.

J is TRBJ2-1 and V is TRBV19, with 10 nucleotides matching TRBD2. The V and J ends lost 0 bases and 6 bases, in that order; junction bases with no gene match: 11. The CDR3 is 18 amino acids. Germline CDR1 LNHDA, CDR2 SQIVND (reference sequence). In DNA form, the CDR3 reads TGTGCCAGTAGTATAGATAGGTCCGGGACTAGCGCCCTCAATGAGCAGTTCTTC. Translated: CASSIDRSGTSALNEQFF.

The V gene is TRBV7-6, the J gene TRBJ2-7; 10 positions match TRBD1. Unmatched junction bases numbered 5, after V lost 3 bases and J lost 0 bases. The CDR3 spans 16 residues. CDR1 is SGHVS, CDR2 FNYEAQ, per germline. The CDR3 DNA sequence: TGTGCCAGCAGCTTGGACGGACAGGGGGGCTCCTACGAGCAGTACTTC. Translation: CASSLDGQGGSYEQYF.

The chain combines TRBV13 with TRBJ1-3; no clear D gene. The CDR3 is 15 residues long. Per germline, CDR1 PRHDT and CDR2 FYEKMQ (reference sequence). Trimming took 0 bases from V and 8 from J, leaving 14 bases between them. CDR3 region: CASSLGVADQDTIYF. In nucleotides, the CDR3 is TGTGCCAGCAGCTTAGGGGTGGCGGATCAAGACACCATATATTTT.

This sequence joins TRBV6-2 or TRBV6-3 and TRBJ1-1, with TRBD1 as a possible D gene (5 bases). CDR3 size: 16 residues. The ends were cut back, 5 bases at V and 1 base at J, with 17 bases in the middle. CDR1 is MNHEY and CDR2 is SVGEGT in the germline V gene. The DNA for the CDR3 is TGTGCCAGCAGTAATGACAGAGTCTCTCCGAACACTGAAGCTTTCTTT. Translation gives CASSNDRVSPNTEAFF.

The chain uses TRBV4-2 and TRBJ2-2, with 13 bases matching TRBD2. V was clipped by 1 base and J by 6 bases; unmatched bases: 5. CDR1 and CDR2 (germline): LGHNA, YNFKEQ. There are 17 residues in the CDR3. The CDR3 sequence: CASSQASGLAGAGELFF. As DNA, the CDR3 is TGTGCCAGCAGCCAAGCTAGCGGACTAGCGGGGGCCGGGGAGCTGTTTTTT.